This TCR beta chain originates from a study of cytomegalovirus exposure and HLA in healthy donors. Findings and caveats of the study: With DRB1 most and HLA-C fewest, TCR association rates differed between HLA loci in a later analysis.

Germline CDR1 SGHVS, CDR2 FNYEAQ. V dropped 0 bases and J dropped 3; count of bases not matched to a gene: 2. There are 16 residues in the CDR3. Notes on this clone: Its antigen remains unknown.

The PCR employed 60 Vbeta primers together with 13 Jbeta primers. Assay: immunoSEQ multiplex PCR; the TCRdb copy retains only in-frame clones and omits some. This sample has around 93,000 clones, with approximately 80% found just once. The sequenced sample was PBMCs. This chain uses TRBV7-6 with TRBJ2-7; TRBD2 matches 13 bases. The receptor's source is a young man in good health and CMV-seropositive. The CDR3 DNA sequence: TGTGCCAGCAGCTTAGCATGGACTAGCGGGAGCTACGAGCAGTACTTC. This sequence encodes CASSLAWTSGSYEQYF.